Each of the 6 T cell receptor beta chains below was sequenced from the same sample in a study of shared clonotypes between healthy human individuals. Here immunoSEQ multiplex PCR was the method, and the copy in TCRdb shows in-frame clones only, minus some. The profile shows some 660,000 clones, roughly 72% of them singletons. Material: memory CD4+ T cells sorted from blood. Subset described: CD45RA-negative fraction. Receptors originate from a woman aged 25 to 39 in good health.

Ten or more counts support this clone. This chain uses TRBV6-1 with TRBJ1-5; no clear D gene. The germline CDR1 and CDR2 sequences are MNHNS and SASEGT. Trimming removed 4 bases at V and 5 bases at J, with 15 bases between. This CDR3 spans 15 amino acids. CDR3 sequence reads: CASSVGQSGHQPQHF. CDR3 coding DNA: TGTGCCAGCAGTGTTGGCCAAAGCGGCCATCAGCCCCAGCATTTT.

The chain has TRBV7-2 and TRBJ2-3; D could derive from TRBD1 or TRBD2 (6 bases each). V lost 0 bases to trimming and J lost 5 bases, with 15 bases between them. In germline, CDR1 is SGHTA, CDR2 FQGNSA. The CDR3 sequence is 16 residues long. This CDR3 is CASSLAARGRKDTQYF. DNA for the CDR3: TGTGCCAGCAGCTTAGCGGCTAGGGGGAGGAAAGATACGCAGTATTTT.

This clone was counted only a few times. The sample has other DNA sequences that encode this CDR3 too. The chain has TRBV5-1 and TRBJ1-1; tentative D call: TRBD1 (5 bases). The germline gives CDR1 SGHRS, CDR2 YFSETQ. There are 14 residues in the CDR3. The V and J ends lost 4 bases and 5 bases respectively, with 15 bases between them. The CDR3 here is CASSPGTLGTEAFF. CDR3 in DNA: TGCGCCAGCAGCCCAGGGACGTTAGGGACTGAAGCTTTCTTT.

This chain joins TRBV6-1 and TRBJ2-2; D call uncertain. This CDR3 has 12 residues. The germline CDR1 and CDR2 sequences are MNHNS and SASEGT. Trimming removed 2 bases from V and 6 bases from J, with 4 bases in between. The CDR3 DNA reads as TGTGCCAGCAGTGAATTCCCCGGGGAGCTGTTTTTT. It specifies CASSEFPGELFF.

The CDR3, as DNA: TGTGCCAGCAGTGGAACCTCTAGCGCGTTAGGGTACAATGAGCAGTTCTTC. Translating gives CASSGTSSALGYNEQFF. This rearrangement joins TRBV25-1 to TRBJ2-1, with D perhaps TRBD2 (6 bases). The germline gives CDR1 MGHDK, CDR2 SYGVNS. Trimming shortened V by 4 bases and J by 4 bases, and 20 bases separated the two germline ends. There are 17 residues in the CDR3.

The chain is built from TRBV11-2 and TRBJ2-3, with 7 bases identical to TRBD2. Trimming removed 0 bases from V and 5 bases from J; junction bases left unmatched: 5. Germline V CDR1 and CDR2: SGHAT, FQNNGV. CDR3 length: 15 residues. CDR3 DNA sequence: TGTGCCAGCAGCTTAGAGCGGGAGAGTTTAGATACGCAGTATTTT. This sequence encodes CASSLERESLDTQYF.